This section outlines one TCR beta chain sequence together with its context. Germline trimming cut 2 bases from V and 5 bases from J; bases unmatched to any gene: 7. From germline, CDR1 is MNHEY and CDR2 SVGAGI. The CDR3 runs to 15 residues. Primers: 60 Vbeta forward and 13 Jbeta reverse. TCRdb keeps only in-frame clones here, not all; method: immunoSEQ multiplex PCR. The sample's table shows around 130,000 clones. The data belong to a study of cytomegalovirus exposure and HLA in healthy donors. Material for sequencing was PBMCs. The receptor was isolated from a woman aged 60-70 years in good health and CMV-seronegative. This chain uses TRBV6-5 with TRBJ2-5; 8 bases are shared with TRBD2. The CDR3 DNA follows: TGTGCCAGCAGTTACACTAGCGGAGCCGGGGAGACCCAGTACTTC. Translating gives CASSYTSGAGETQYF.